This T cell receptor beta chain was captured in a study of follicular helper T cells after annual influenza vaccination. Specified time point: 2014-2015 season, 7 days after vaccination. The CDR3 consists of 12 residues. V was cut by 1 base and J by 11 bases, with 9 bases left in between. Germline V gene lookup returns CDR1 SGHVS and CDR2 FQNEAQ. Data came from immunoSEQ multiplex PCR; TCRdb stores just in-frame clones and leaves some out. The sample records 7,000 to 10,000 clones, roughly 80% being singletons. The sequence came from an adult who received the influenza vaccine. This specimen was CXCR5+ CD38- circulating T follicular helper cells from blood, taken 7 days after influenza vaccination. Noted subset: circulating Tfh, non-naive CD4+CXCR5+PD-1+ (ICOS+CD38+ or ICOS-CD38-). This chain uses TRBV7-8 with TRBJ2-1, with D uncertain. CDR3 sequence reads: CASSLVIGKQFF. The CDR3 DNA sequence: TGTGCCAGCAGCTTAGTTATTGGGAAGCAGTTCTTC.